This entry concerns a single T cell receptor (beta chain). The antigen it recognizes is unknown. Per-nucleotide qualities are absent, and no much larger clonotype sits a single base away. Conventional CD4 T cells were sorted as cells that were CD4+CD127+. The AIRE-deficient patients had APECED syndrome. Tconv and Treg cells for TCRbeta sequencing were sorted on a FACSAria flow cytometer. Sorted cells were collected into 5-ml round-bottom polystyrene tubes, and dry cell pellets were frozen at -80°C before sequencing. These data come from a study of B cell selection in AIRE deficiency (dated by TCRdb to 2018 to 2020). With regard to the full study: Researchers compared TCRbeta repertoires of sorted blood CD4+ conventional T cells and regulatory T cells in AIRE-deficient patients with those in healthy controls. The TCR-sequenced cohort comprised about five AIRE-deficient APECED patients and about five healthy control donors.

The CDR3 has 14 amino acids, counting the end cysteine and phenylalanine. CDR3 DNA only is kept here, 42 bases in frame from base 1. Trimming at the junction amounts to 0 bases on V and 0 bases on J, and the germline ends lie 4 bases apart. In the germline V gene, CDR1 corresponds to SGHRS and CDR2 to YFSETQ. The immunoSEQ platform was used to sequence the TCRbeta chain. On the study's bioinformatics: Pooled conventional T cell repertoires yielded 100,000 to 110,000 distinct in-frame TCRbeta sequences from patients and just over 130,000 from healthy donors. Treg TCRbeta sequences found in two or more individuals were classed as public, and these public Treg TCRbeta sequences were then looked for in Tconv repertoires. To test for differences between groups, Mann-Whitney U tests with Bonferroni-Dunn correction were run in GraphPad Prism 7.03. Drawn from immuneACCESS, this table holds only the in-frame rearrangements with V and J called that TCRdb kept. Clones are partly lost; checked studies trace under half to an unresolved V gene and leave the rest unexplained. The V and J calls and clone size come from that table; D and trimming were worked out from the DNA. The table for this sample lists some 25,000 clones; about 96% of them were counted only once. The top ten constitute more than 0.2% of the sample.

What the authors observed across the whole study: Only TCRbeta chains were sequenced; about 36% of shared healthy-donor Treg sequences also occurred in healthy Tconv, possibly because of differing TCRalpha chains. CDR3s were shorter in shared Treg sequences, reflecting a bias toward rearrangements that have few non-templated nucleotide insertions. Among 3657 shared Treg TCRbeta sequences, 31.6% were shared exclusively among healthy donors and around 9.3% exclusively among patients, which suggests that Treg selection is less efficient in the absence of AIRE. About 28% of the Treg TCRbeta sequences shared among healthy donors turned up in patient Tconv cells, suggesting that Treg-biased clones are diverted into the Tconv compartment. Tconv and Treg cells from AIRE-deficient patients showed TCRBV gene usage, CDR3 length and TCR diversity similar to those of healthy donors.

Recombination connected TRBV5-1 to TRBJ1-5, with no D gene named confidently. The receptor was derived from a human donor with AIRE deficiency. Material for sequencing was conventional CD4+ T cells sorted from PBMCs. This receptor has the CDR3 CASSLDSSNQPQHF. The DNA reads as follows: TGCGCCAGCAGCTTGGACAGTAGCAATCAGCCCCAGCATTTT.